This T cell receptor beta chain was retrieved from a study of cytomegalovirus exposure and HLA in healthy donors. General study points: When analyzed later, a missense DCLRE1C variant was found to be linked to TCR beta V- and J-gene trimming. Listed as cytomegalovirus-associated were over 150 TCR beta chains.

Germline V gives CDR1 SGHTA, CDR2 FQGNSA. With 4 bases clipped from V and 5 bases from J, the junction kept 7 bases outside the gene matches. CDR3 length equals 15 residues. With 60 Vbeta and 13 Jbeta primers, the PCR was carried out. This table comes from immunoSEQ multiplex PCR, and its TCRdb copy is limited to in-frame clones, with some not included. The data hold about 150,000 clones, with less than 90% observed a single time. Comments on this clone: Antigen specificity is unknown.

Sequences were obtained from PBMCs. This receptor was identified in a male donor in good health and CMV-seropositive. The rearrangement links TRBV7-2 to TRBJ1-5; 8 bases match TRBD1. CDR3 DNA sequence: TGTGCCAGCAGCTACCAGACAGGGGTCTATCAGCCCCAGCATTTT. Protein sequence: CASSYQTGVYQPQHF.